This is a list of T cell receptor beta chains from one sample in a study of T cells in localized non-small cell lung cancer. TCRdb's copy holds only in-frame clones and misses some; the assay was immunoSEQ multiplex PCR. The table records 35,000 to 45,000 clones, 88% of them present only once. Sequencing used peripheral blood, obtained before any cancer treatment. The receptor set was obtained from an older female donor with stage I squamous cell lung carcinoma. Each CDR3 is given with its conserved first and last residue. The D gene is left open where the match is weak. Clone size is not always given. Where it is, it says once, few, many or a class for expanded clones.

V: TRBV5-5
J: TRBJ2-2
size: .
D: .
CDR3: CASSLGQNTGELFF
DNA: TGTGCCAGCAGCTTGGGGCAGAACACCGGGGAGCTGTTTTTT

V: TRBV9
J: TRBJ1-2
size: once
D: .
CDR3: CASSVAGGGYTF
DNA: TGTGCCAGCAGCGTAGCTGGGGGAGGCTACACCTTC

V: TRBV19
J: TRBJ2-7
size: few
D: TRBD2
CDR3: CASSPPGGASYEQYF
DNA: TGTGCCAGTAGTCCCCCGGGGGGGGCCTCCTACGAGCAGTACTTC

V: TRBV7-2
J: TRBJ1-2
size: .
D: TRBD1
CDR3: CGTGTGDNYGYTF
DNA: TGTGGCACCGGGACAGGCGACAACTATGGCTACACCTTC

V: TRBV2
J: TRBJ1-2
size: .
D: TRBD1
CDR3: CASSPTGIYGYTF
DNA: TGTGCCAGCAGCCCGACAGGGATCTATGGCTACACCTTC

V: TRBV9
J: TRBJ2-5
size: .
D: .
CDR3: CASSANEETQYF
DNA: TGTGCCAGCAGCGCAAATGAAGAGACCCAGTACTTC

V: TRBV28
J: TRBJ2-1
size: .
D: TRBD1
CDR3: CASSQTGGPYNEQFF
DNA: TGTGCCAGCAGTCAAACAGGGGGTCCCTACAATGAGCAGTTCTTC

V: TRBV9
J: TRBJ2-3
size: .
D: .
CDR3: CASSVALRADTQYF
DNA: TGTGCCAGCAGCGTAGCTCTTAGGGCAGATACGCAGTATTTT

V: TRBV6-6
J: TRBJ2-3
size: once
D: .
CDR3: CASRADRARGDTQYF
DNA: TGTGCCAGCAGAGCCGACAGGGCGCGGGGAGATACGCAGTATTTT

V: TRBV2
J: TRBJ1-1
size: .
D: .
CDR3: CALGGRAFF
DNA: TGTGCCCTGGGGGGCCGCGCTTTCTTT

V: TRBV25-1
J: TRBJ1-1
size: few
D: .
CDR3: CASSDFQTEAFF
DNA: TGTGCCAGCAGTGACTTCCAGACTGAAGCTTTCTTT

V: TRBV19
J: TRBJ2-7
size: once
D: TRBD2
CDR3: CASSLTLAETYEQYF
DNA: TGTGCCAGTAGTCTAACCCTAGCGGAAACCTACGAGCAGTACTTC

V: TRBV2
J: TRBJ2-3
size: .
D: TRBD2
CDR3: CASNLLAGRTDTQYF
DNA: TGTGCCAGCAATCTACTAGCGGGACGCACAGATACGCAGTATTTT

V: TRBV13
J: TRBJ2-3
size: .
D: .
CDR3: CASSRRAGVEDTQYF
DNA: TGTGCCAGCTCCCGGCGGGCAGGGGTGGAAGATACGCAGTATTTT

V: TRBV6-5
J: TRBJ1-6
size: .
D: TRBD1
CDR3: CASSPYGQGNSPLHF
DNA: TGTGCCAGCAGTCCGTATGGACAGGGGAATTCACCCCTCCACTTT

V: TRBV18
J: TRBJ1-1
size: .
D: TRBD1
CDR3: CASSLGLGTVLRAFF
DNA: TGTGCCAGCTCCCTAGGGTTGGGGACAGTATTGAGGGCTTTCTTT

V: TRBV6-4
J: TRBJ2-3
size: .
D: TRBD2
CDR3: CASSLTSGTDTQYF
DNA: TGTGCCAGCAGCCTAACTAGCGGGACCGATACGCAGTATTTT

V: TRBV10-1
J: TRBJ1-1
size: medium-sized
D: .
CDR3: CASSDTNTEAFF
DNA: TGCGCCAGCAGTGACACGAACACTGAAGCTTTCTTT

V: TRBV30
J: TRBJ2-7
size: .
D: .
CDR3: CAWGEEGKAGYEQYF
DNA: TGTGCCTGGGGGGAGGAGGGAAAAGCAGGCTACGAGCAGTACTTC

V: TRBV14
J: TRBJ1-3
size: few
D: TRBD1
CDR3: CASRTGNSGNTIYF
DNA: TGTGCCAGCAGGACAGGGAACTCTGGAAACACCATATATTTT

V: TRBV23-1
J: TRBJ2-4
size: .
D: TRBD1
CDR3: CASSHPGTGVNIQYF
DNA: TGCGCCAGCAGTCATCCCGGGACAGGGGTAAACATTCAGTACTTC

V: TRBV7-9
J: TRBJ2-2
size: few
D: .
CDR3: CASSLTEANTGELFF
DNA: TGTGCCAGCAGCTTAACGGAGGCGAACACCGGGGAGCTGTTTTTT

V: TRBV7-2
J: TRBJ1-2
size: .
D: TRBD1
CDR3: CASSLAGGGNYGYTF
DNA: TGTGCCAGCAGCTTAGCAGGGGGCGGCAACTATGGCTACACCTTC

V: TRBV18
J: TRBJ2-5
size: .
D: TRBD1
CDR3: CASSPGQGWTQYF
DNA: TGTGCCAGCTCACCCGGACAGGGCTGGACCCAGTACTTC

V: TRBV10-3
J: TRBJ2-1
size: once
D: TRBD2
CDR3: CAISGAGVTDNEQFF
DNA: TGTGCCATCAGTGGGGCGGGAGTCACCGACAATGAGCAGTTCTTC

V: TRBV11-1
J: TRBJ2-7
size: .
D: TRBD2
CDR3: CASSPRLAGKTYEQYF
DNA: TGTGCCAGCAGCCCGAGACTAGCGGGTAAGACCTACGAGCAGTACTTC

V: TRBV10-3
J: TRBJ2-2
size: once
D: TRBD2
CDR3: CAIRREGQNTGELFF
DNA: TGTGCCATAAGGCGGGAGGGCCAGAACACCGGGGAGCTGTTTTTT

V: TRBV7-2
J: TRBJ2-1
size: .
D: TRBD2
CDR3: CASSLERTSGNPSYNEQFF
DNA: TGTGCCAGCAGCTTAGAGAGGACTAGCGGGAACCCCTCCTACAATGAGCAGTTCTTC

V: TRBV6-5
J: TRBJ2-7
size: .
D: TRBD2
CDR3: CASSPSGGYEQYF
DNA: TGTGCCAGCAGCCCCAGCGGGGGCTACGAGCAGTACTTC

V: TRBV11-2
J: TRBJ2-7
size: .
D: .
CDR3: CASSLVGGAGYEQYF
DNA: TGTGCCAGCAGCTTAGTAGGGGGGGCTGGTTACGAGCAGTACTTC

V: TRBV30
J: TRBJ1-2
size: .
D: .
CDR3: CAWSPSDYGYTF
DNA: TGTGCCTGGAGTCCCTCCGACTATGGCTACACCTTC